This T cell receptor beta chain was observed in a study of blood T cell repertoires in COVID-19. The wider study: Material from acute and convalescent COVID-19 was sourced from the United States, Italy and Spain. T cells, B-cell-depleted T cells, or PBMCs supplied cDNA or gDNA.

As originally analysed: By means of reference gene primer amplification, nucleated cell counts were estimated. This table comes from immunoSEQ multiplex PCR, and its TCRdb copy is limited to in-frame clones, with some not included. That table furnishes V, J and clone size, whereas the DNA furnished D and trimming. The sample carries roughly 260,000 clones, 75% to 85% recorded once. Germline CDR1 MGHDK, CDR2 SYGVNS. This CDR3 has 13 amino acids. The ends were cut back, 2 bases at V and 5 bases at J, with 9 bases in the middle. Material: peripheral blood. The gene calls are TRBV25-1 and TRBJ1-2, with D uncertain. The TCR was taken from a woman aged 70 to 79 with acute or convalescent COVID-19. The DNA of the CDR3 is TGTGCCAGCAGTGAAGCGGGAATATATGGCTACACCTTC. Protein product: CASSEAGIYGYTF.